The 9 T cell receptor beta chains below come from one sample, sequenced in a study of control samples from healthy donors and cancer patients. TCRdb's copy holds only in-frame clones and misses some; the assay was immunoSEQ multiplex PCR. The sample has tens of thousands of clones, roughly nine tenths seen once. What was sequenced was PBMCs. Every receptor here comes from a woman between 50 and 59 years old with colorectal cancer.

The V and J genes are TRBV3-1 (or the pseudogene TRBV3-2) and TRBJ2-3, with D tentatively TRBD2 (6 bases). The CDR3 loop spans 16 amino acids. Germline CDR1 is LGHDT and CDR2 is YNNKEL (reference sequence). Trimming removed 3 bases from V and 0 bases from J, with 13 bases in between. The CDR3 here is CASSQFGTSSTDTQYF. The CDR3 bases are TGTGCCAGCAGCCAGTTCGGGACTTCTAGCACAGATACGCAGTATTTT.

V is TRBV10-3 and J is TRBJ2-1, with a weak D call TRBD2 (5 bases). The germline CDR1 and CDR2 sequences are ENHRY and SYGVKD. V was cut by 4 bases and J by 0 bases, with 7 bases left in between. This CDR3 spans 14 amino acids. Here the CDR3 DNA reads TGTGCCATCAGTGTGGGGAGCTCCTACAATGAGCAGTTCTTC. Amino acids: CAISVGSSYNEQFF.

This sequence joins TRBV19 and TRBJ2-3; D remains unclear. The CDR3 has 15 amino acids. V lost 3 bases and J lost 6, with 16 bases in between. Germline CDR1 reads LNHDA; CDR2 reads SQIVND (reference sequence). The CDR3: CASSMTPPIGDTQYF. The CDR3 bases are TGTGCCAGTAGTATGACCCCCCCTATCGGCGATACGCAGTATTTT.

The genes are TRBV7-9 and TRBJ1-6, with TRBD1 identical over 7 bases. From germline, CDR1 is SEHNR and CDR2 FQNEAQ (reference sequence). Trimming cost V 5 bases and J 7 bases; bases outside gene matches: 5. The CDR3 has 14 residues. The DNA of the CDR3 is TGTGCCAGCAGCCAACAGGGGACCAATTCACCCCTCCACTTT. This gives the protein CASSQQGTNSPLHF. Supplemented by reference TRBV7-9 and TRBJ1-6, the full variable domain reads DTGVSQNPRHKITKRGQNVTFRCDPISEHNRLYWYRQTLGQGPEFLTYFQNEAQLEKSRLLSDRFSAERPKGSFSTLEIQRTEQGDSAMYLCASSQQGTNSPLHFGNGTRLTVT.

The V call is TRBV7-2, the J call TRBJ2-5; TRBD1 is a possible D gene (6 bases). The CDR3 sequence is 15 residues long. From germline, CDR1 is SGHTA and CDR2 FQGNSA. Trimming cost V 2 bases and J 5 bases, with 15 bases left between them. The CDR3 bases are TGTGCCAGCAGCTTAAAGGGACACCCTGGGGAGACCCAGTACTTC. Its translation is CASSLKGHPGETQYF.

The V and J genes are TRBV19 and TRBJ1-2; 7 bases match TRBD1. CDR1 LNHDA and CDR2 SQIVND come from the germline V gene (reference sequence). V was clipped by 7 bases and J by 2 bases; unmatched bases: 4. This CDR3 has 13 amino acids. CDR3 sequence reads: CASNGQDNYGYTF. CDR3 in DNA: TGTGCCAGTAATGGACAGGACAACTATGGCTACACCTTC. The complete variable domain, with remaining parts taken from reference TRBV19 and TRBJ1-2, reads DGGITQSPKYLFRKEGQNVTLSCEQNLNHDAMYWYRQDPGQGLRLIYYSQIVNDFQKGDIAEGYSVSREKKESFPLTVTSAQKNPTAFYLCASNGQDNYGYTFGSGTRLTVV.

The chain is built from TRBV4-1 and TRBJ1-1, with D unclear. V was shortened by 4 bases and J by 1 base, with 13 bases between the two germline ends. Germline CDR1 reads MGHRA; CDR2 reads YSYEKL. The CDR3 covers 15 residues. The CDR3 loop is CASSPSRSENTEAFF. CDR3 bases: TGCGCCAGCAGCCCCTCGAGAAGCGAGAACACTGAAGCTTTCTTT.

V is TRBV3-1 (or the pseudogene TRBV3-2) and J is TRBJ1-1; no reliable D call. The CDR3 spans 12 residues. Trimming cost V 3 bases and J 0 bases, with 2 bases left between them. Germline lookup yields CDR1 LGHDT and CDR2 YNNKEL (reference sequence). This chain's CDR3 is CASSHMNTEAFF. In nucleotides, the CDR3 is TGTGCCAGCAGCCACATGAACACTGAAGCTTTCTTT.

The chain recombines TRBV7-2 with TRBJ1-1, with a possible D match to TRBD1 (6 bases). V lost 2 bases and J lost 5, with 15 bases in between. Germline loops: CDR1 SGHTA, CDR2 FQGNSA. The CDR3 has 15 amino acids. CDR3 residues: CASSLWPGALTEAFF. DNA for the CDR3: TGTGCCAGCAGCTTATGGCCAGGGGCTTTAACTGAAGCTTTCTTT.